This TCR beta chain was captured in a study of tumor-infiltrating lymphocytes in primary liver carcinoma. The authors made TCR beta cDNA from about 500 ng total RNA with a constant-region primer. TCR beta libraries came from three nested multiplex PCR rounds using slightly modified ARM-PCR. Forward primers for TRBV1-TRBV30 and a C-beta reverse primer served the first two PCR rounds, at about 10 cycles each. TCRdb recomputed calls from the multiplex PCR reads with MiXCR, one row per CDR3 protein. The sample consists of roughly 100,000 distinct CDR3 sequences, roughly 85% of them appearing once. Germline V gives CDR1 SQVTM, CDR2 ANQGSEA. This CDR3 contains 14 residues. Between roughly 18 and 30 mg of unsorted bulk tissue served as the source from which RNA and DNA were co-extracted. As concerns this clonotype: At one boundary the junction diverges from the germline segment, which might be a read error.

Sequencing used liver tumor tissue from sampling region 3. This sample's subset: tumor region T3, left-lateral pole. The V and J genes are TRBV29-1 and TRBJ2-2, with a tentative D call TRBD2 (5 bases). This sequence was found in a man aged 35 to 55 with primary liver carcinoma and hepatitis B virus infection. This chain's CDR3 is CSGASGSDTGKLFF. In DNA, the CDR3 is TGCAGCGGTGCGTCAGGCAGTGACACCGGGAAGCTGTTTTTT.